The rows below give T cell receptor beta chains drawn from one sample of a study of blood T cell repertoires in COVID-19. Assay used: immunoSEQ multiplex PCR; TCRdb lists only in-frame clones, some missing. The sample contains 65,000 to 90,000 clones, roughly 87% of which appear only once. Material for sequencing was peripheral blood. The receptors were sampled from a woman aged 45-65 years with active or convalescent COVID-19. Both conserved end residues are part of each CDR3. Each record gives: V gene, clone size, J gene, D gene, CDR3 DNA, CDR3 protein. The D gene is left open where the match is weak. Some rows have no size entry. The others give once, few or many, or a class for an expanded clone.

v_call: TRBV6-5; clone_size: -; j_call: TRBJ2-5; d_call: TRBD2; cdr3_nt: TGTGCCAGCAGTTATACAGGCGGGGGACAAGAGACCCAGTACTTC; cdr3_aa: CASSYTGGGQETQYF
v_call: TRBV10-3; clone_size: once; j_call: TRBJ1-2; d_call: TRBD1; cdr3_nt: TGTGCCATCAGGGTCTTGACAGGGCTTGATGGCTACACCTTC; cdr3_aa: CAIRVLTGLDGYTF
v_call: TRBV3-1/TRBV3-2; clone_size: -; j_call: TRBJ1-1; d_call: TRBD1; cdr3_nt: TGTGCCAGCAGCTCTCGGACAGGGGGCGCGGGAGGTGAAGCTTTCTTT; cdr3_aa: CASSSRTGGAGGEAFF
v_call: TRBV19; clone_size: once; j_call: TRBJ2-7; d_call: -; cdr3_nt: TGTGCCAGTAGTATAGAACAGGTTAGCACCTACGAGCAGTACTTC; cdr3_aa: CASSIEQVSTYEQYF
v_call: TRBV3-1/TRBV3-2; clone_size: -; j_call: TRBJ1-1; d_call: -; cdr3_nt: TGTGCCAGCAGCCAAGCTGACAGTGGTGCTTTCTTT; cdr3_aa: CASSQADSGAFF
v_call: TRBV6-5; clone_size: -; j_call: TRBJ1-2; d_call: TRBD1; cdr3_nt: TGTGCCAGCAGCCGACAGGGGGCGTGGGGCTACACCTTC; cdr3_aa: CASSRQGAWGYTF
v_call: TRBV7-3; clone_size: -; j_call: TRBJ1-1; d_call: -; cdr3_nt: TGTGCCAGCAGCCTGAACAGGGTGAACACTGAAGCTTTCTTT; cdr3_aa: CASSLNRVNTEAFF
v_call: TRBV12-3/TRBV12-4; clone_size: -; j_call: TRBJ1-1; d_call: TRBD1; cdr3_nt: TGTGCCAGCAGCACAGGGGCGAACACTGAAGCTTTCTTT; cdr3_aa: CASSTGANTEAFF
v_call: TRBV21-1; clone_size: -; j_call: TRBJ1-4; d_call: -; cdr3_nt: TGTGCCAGCAGCAAAGGGACTAGTAGACGTCCGAATGAAAAACTGTTTTTT; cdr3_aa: CASSKGTSRRPNEKLFF
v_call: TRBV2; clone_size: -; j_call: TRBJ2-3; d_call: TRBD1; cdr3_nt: TGTGCCAGCTTTTCTTCCGGGACAGACACAGATACGCAGTATTTT; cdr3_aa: CASFSSGTDTDTQYF
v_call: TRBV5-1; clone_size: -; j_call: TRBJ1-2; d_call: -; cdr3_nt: TGCGCCAGCAGCGGGACATATCCTTCCGCGAACGATGGCTACACCTTC; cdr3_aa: CASSGTYPSANDGYTF
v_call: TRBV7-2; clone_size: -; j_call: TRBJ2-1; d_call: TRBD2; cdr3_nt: TGTGCCAGCAGCATTACTAGCGGGGGGGCGGGTAATGAGCAGTTCTTC; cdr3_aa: CASSITSGGAGNEQFF
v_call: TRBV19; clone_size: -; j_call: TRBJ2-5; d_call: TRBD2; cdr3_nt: TGTGCCAGTAGTACCCGCCGGGGGGTACCCTACCAAGAGACCCAGTACTTC; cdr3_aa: CASSTRRGVPYQETQYF
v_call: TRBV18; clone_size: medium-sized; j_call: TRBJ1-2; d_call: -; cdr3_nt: TGTGCCAGCTCACCACCGGGGGGGCAGACTTATGGCTACACCTTC; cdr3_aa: CASSPPGGQTYGYTF
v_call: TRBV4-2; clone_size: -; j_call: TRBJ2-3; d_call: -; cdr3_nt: TGTGCCAGCAGCCAGCGTCGAGGGGATACGCAGTATTTT; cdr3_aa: CASSQRRGDTQYF
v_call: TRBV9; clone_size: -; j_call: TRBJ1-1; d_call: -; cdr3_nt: TGTGCCAGCAGCGTAGCGGGGAATACTGAAGCTTTCTTT; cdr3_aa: CASSVAGNTEAFF
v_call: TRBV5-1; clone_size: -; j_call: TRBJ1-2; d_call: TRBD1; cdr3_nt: TGCGCCAGCAGTTCCGGGACAGACTACACCTTC; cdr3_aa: CASSSGTDYTF
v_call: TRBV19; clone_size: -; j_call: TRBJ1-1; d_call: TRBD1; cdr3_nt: TGTGCCACCTCAGGGGGCCCTGAAGCTTTCTTT; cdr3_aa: CATSGGPEAFF